The entry below describes one T cell receptor (beta chain). The entry originates in a study of cytomegalovirus exposure and HLA in healthy donors. The CDR3 has 13 amino acids. Sequenced by immunoSEQ multiplex PCR; TCRdb stores in-frame clones only, minus some. The table records 150,000 to 200,000 clones, about 90% of them present only once. The receptor's source is a woman aged 18-29 years in good health and CMV-seropositive. Sequencing was done on a sample of PBMCs. The chain carries TRBV21-1 and TRBJ2-7; the DNA was not used to check the table's D call, TRBD2. TRBV21-1 is marked as a pseudogene. DNA of the CDR3: TGTGCCAGCAGCAAGAATGGAGCCTACGAGCAGTACTTC. Protein: CASSKNGAYEQYF.